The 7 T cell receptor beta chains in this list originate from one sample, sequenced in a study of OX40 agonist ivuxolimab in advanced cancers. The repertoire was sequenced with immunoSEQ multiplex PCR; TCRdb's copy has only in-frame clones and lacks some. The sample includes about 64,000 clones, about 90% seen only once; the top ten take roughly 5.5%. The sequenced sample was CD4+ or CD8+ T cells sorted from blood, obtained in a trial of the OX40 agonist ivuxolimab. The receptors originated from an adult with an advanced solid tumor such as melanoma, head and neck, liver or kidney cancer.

The CDR3 region is CASSLGVQETQYF. In DNA, the CDR3 is TGTGCCAGCAGCTTAGGCGTCCAGGAGACCCAGTACTTC. The chain employs TRBV7-8 and TRBJ2-5; unclear D gene. The CDR3 covers 13 residues. Germline values: CDR1 SGHVS, CDR2 FQNEAQ. The V and J ends lost 1 base and 5 bases respectively, with 8 bases between them.

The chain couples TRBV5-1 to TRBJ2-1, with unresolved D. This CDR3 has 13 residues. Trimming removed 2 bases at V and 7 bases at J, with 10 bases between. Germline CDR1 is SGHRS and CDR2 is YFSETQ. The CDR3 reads CASSFNGANEQFF. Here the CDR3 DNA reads TGCGCCAGCAGCTTTAACGGAGCTAATGAGCAGTTCTTC.

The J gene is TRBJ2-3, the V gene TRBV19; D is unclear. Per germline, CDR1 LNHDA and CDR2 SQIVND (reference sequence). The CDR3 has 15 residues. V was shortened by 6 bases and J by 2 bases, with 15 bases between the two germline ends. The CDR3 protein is CASRPGGLFTDTQYF. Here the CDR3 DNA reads TGTGCCAGTAGACCAGGCGGCCTTTTCACAGATACGCAGTATTTT.

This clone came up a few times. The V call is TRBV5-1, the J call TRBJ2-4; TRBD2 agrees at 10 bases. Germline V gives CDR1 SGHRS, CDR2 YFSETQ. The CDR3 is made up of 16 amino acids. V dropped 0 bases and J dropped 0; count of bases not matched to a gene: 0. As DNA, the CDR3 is TGCGCCAGCAGCTTGGGACTAGCGGGAGCCAAAAACATTCAGTACTTC. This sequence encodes CASSLGLAGAKNIQYF. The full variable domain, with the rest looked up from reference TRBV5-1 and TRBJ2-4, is KAGVTQTPRYLIKTRGQQVTLSCSPISGHRSVSWYQQTPGQGLQFLFEYFSETQRNKGNFPGRFSGRQFSNSRSEMNVSTLELGDSALYLCASSLGLAGAKNIQYFGAGTRLSVL.

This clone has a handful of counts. The CDR3, as DNA: TGTGCCTGGGGGACAGGGGGCCCGTCCTCTACGCAGTATTTT. Its protein product is CAWGTGGPSSTQYF. V gene TRBV30 combines with J gene TRBJ2-3, with TRBD1 identical over 12 bases. This CDR3 comprises 14 residues. The germline V gene has CDR1 GTSNPN and CDR2 SVGIG (reference sequence). Germline trimming cut 5 bases from V and 8 bases from J; bases unmatched to any gene: 8. Full variable domain (outside the CDR3, taken from reference TRBV30 and TRBJ2-3): SQTIHQWPATLVQPVGSPLSLECTVEGTSNPNLYWYRQAAGRGLQLLFYSVGIGQISSEVPQNLSASRPQDRQFILSSKKLLLSDSGFYLCAWGTGGPSSTQYFGPGTRLTVL.

The CDR3 DNA reads as TGTGCCAGCAGGACGGAGCCCTACGAGCAGTACTTC. It translates to CASRTEPYEQYF. V and J are TRBV28 and TRBJ2-7; unclear D gene. The germline V and J ends were trimmed by 6 bases and 2 bases, with 8 bases remaining between them. Germline-derived CDR1 and CDR2 are MDHEN and SYDVKM. There are 12 residues in the CDR3.

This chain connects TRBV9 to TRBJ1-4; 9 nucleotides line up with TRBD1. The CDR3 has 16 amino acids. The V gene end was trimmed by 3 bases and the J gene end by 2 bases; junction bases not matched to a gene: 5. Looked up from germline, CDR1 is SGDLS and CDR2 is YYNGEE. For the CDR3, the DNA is TGTGCCAGCAGCGCGGGACAGGGAGGTACTAATGAAAAACTGTTTTTT. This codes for CASSAGQGGTNEKLFF.